The next 3 T cell receptor beta chains were all read from a single sample in a study of blood T cell repertoires in COVID-19. Produced via immunoSEQ multiplex PCR; TCRdb's table is partial and in-frame only. The sample contains tens of thousands of clones, around four fifths of which appear only once. The sample consisted of peripheral blood. The source of these receptors is a human donor in a cohort sampled during active COVID-19.

The chain has TRBV6-4 and TRBJ1-2; D call uncertain. CDR1 is MRHNA and CDR2 is SNTAGT in the germline V gene. The CDR3 has 12 residues. Trimming removed 1 base from V and 4 bases from J, with 4 bases in between. The CDR3 region is CASSDYGYGYTF. Written as DNA, the CDR3 is TGTGCCAGCAGTGACTACGGCTATGGCTACACCTTC.

There are a few counts of this clone. This chain connects TRBV7-2 to TRBJ2-5; 11 nucleotides agree with TRBD2. The CDR3 spans 15 residues. J gave up 5 bases and V 4 bases, and 6 bases lay outside the gene matches. CDR1 is SGHTA, CDR2 FQGNSA, per germline. The CDR3 DNA follows: TGTGCCAGCAGCTCTGGTAGCGGGGGGGCTGAGACCCAGTACTTC. Translated, it gives CASSSGSGGAETQYF.

This clone was detected only a few times. The chain is built from TRBV5-6 and TRBJ2-1; TRBD1 might be the D (6 bases). The CDR3 loop spans 17 amino acids. Germline V gene lookup returns CDR1 SGHDT and CDR2 YYEEEE. V was shortened by 5 bases and J by 0 bases, with 18 bases between the two germline ends. The CDR3 loop is CASRPTPRGSSYNEQFF. In DNA, the CDR3 is TGTGCCAGCAGACCGACGCCCAGGGGAAGCTCCTACAATGAGCAGTTCTTC.